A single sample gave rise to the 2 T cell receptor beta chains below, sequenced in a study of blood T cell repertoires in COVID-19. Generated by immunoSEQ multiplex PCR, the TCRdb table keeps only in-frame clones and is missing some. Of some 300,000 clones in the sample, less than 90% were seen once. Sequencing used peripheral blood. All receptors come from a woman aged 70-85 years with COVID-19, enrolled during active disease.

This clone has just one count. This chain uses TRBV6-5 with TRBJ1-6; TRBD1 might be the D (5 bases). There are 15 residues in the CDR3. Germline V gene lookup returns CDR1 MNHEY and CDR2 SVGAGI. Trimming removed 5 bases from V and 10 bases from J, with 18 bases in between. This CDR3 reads CASSPFSQGGSPLHF. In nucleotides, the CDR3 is TGTGCCAGCAGTCCGTTTTCCCAGGGAGGATCACCCCTCCACTTT.

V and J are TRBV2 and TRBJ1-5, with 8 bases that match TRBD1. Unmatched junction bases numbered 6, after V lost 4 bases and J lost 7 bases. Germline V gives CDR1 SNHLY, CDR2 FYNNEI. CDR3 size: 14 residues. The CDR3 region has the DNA TGTGCCAGCAGTGGCAGGGGGCCCGGCCAGCCCCAGCATTTT. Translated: CASSGRGPGQPQHF.